This section outlines one TCR beta chain sequence together with its context. The antigen remains unidentified. This entry is derived from a study of T-cell reconstitution after alpha-beta-depleted transplantation in children. Study-level points and caveats: The main origin of T-cell counts and diversity one year after transplant was newly produced T cells. Elevated TCRbeta diversity at day 60 was traced, in some patients, to surviving recipient T cells and thymic progenitors.

Researchers prepared the TCRbeta library using unique molecular identifiers, the study reports. TCRdb ran MiXCR on the PCR reads and lists one entry per CDR3 protein. The sample includes 550,000 to 600,000 distinct CDR3 sequences, 23% of them seen just once. The CDR3 sequence is 15 residues long. V gave up 0 bases and J gave up 5 bases, with 16 bases separating them. Germline CDR1 is DFQATT and CDR2 is SNEGSKA (reference sequence). The sequencing used PBMCs, mostly from graft donor cells, collected 360 days after TCRalphabeta/CD19-depleted stem cell transplant. The clonotype originates from a boy in the first two years of life who had a stem cell transplant for acute myeloid leukemia, so the T cells may come from the graft donor. The rearrangement links TRBV20-1 to TRBJ2-5; no firm D call. This chain's CDR3 is CSARDLRPAGETQYF. Written as DNA, the CDR3 is TGCAGTGCTAGAGATCTCCGGCCAGCCGGTGAGACCCAGTACTTC.